The 22 T cell receptor beta chains below come from one sample, sequenced in a study of vaccination and CD4 T cells after COVID-19. Cultured CD4+ T-cell DNA underwent Oncomine TCR Beta short-read sequencing. Each CDR3 protein gets one entry after TCRdb re-called the PCR reads with MiXCR. The table lists about 16,000 distinct CDR3 sequences, 52% of them singletons. Treatment denoted: approximately 9-day PBMC culture with coronavirus spike peptide pools or control peptides (ViraFEST assay). These receptors' antigens are unknown. Source material: CD4+ T cells from blood, cultured in vitro. The receptors derive from a human donor who had recovered from COVID-19.

CDR3: CASRSGVSYNEQFF. The CDR3 DNA is TGTGCCAGCAGGAGCGGGGTCTCCTACAATGAGCAGTTCTTC. This rearrangement joins TRBV25-1 to TRBJ2-1, with 7 bases matching TRBD2. Germline V CDR1 and CDR2: MGHDK, SYGVNS. There are 14 residues in the CDR3. V dropped 6 bases and J dropped 0; count of bases not matched to a gene: 2.

This rearrangement joins TRBV12-3 or TRBV12-4 to TRBJ1-5; 11 bases fit TRBD1. The CDR3 extends over 14 amino acids. With 4 bases clipped from V and 6 bases from J, the junction kept 2 bases outside the gene matches. The CDR3 DNA reads as TGTGCCAGCAGTTCGGACAGGGGGCCTCAGCCCCAGCATTTT. It codes for CASSSDRGPQPQHF.

In this sample, this clonotype turned up a few times. The chain is built from TRBV20-1 and TRBJ2-5; the D gene is possibly TRBD1 (6 bases). The V gene's germline CDR1 is DFQATT and CDR2 SNEGSKA (reference sequence). The V and J ends lost 6 bases and 5 bases respectively, with 19 bases between them. The CDR3 runs to 14 residues. The CDR3 sequence is CSATPQGMRETQYF. CDR3 DNA: TGCAGTGCAACACCCCAGGGGATGAGGGAGACCCAGTACTTC.

This clonotype was counted only a few times. The chain carries TRBV3-1 and TRBJ1-2; D remains ambiguous. V gave up 1 base and J gave up 8 bases, with 8 bases separating them. This CDR3 comprises 12 residues. CDR1 and CDR2 from the germline V gene are LGHDT and YNNKEL (reference sequence). In DNA, the CDR3 is TGTGCCAGCAGCCAAGGTCAGAGAGGCTACACCTTC. Translating gives CASSQGQRGYTF.

In this sample, this clonotype turned up a few times. The chain has TRBV7-8 and TRBJ2-5, with D unclear. The CDR3 spans 13 residues. Germline V CDR1 and CDR2: SGHVS, FQNEAQ. Trimming shortened V by 3 bases and J by 2 bases, and 7 bases separated the two germline ends. The DNA of the CDR3 is TGTGCCAGCAGCTTGCCCATGCAAGAGACCCAGTACTTC. Residues: CASSLPMQETQYF.

This chain joins TRBV28 and TRBJ2-5; no clear D. The CDR3 totals 14 residues. V dropped 7 bases and J dropped 2 bases, with 14 bases sitting between them. In germline, CDR1 is MDHEN, CDR2 SYDVKM. CDR3 bases: TGTGCCAGCAACGGCCGAGCTCTACAAGAGACCCAGTACTTC. Translating it yields CASNGRALQETQYF.

This rearrangement joins TRBV15 to TRBJ1-2; 8 bases are a match to TRBD1. V trimming: 0 bases; J trimming: 8 bases; junction bases outside the gene matches: 8. The V gene's germline CDR1 is LNHNV and CDR2 YYDKDF (reference sequence). This CDR3 is built from 15 residues. CDR3 nucleotides: TGTGCCACCAGCAGAGATGACAGGGGAATTGGGGGCTACACCTTC. Translating gives CATSRDDRGIGGYTF.

This clonotype is medium-sized. The gene calls are TRBV21-1 and TRBJ2-5; TRBD1, the table's D call, was not compared with the DNA. TRBV21-1 is a pseudogene locus. The CDR3 is 15 residues long. CDR3 sequence (DNA): TGTGCCAGCAACTTGACGGGTCGCAGGGAGGAGACCCAGTACTTC. This codes for CASNLTGRREETQYF.

This clonotype is labeled large. The chain employs TRBV6-5 and TRBJ2-5; 7 positions agree with TRBD2. This CDR3 contains 17 residues. Germline CDR1 reads MNHEY; CDR2 reads SVGAGI. The V gene end was trimmed by 2 bases and the J gene end by 2 bases; junction bases not matched to a gene: 11. As DNA, the CDR3 is TGTGCCAGCAGTTACGACCTAGCGGAGCCTCCTCAAGAGACCCAGTACTTC. Protein product: CASSYDLAEPPQETQYF.

This clonotype has only a few counts. The V gene is TRBV6-1, the J gene TRBJ2-3; no clear D gene. Germline V gene lookup returns CDR1 MNHNS and CDR2 SASEGT. The V end was cut by 6 bases, the J end by 5 bases, with 9 bases between. The CDR3 extends over 12 amino acids. The CDR3 region has the DNA TGTGCCAGCAGCAAGCTCGGAGATACGCAGTATTTT. Amino acid sequence: CASSKLGDTQYF.

This sequence joins TRBV19 and TRBJ1-1; no firm D call. The CDR3 length is 13 residues. Germline CDR1 reads LNHDA; CDR2 reads SQIVND (reference sequence). V was pared by 6 bases and J by 4 bases, with 12 bases between. The CDR3 region is CASRAPTGTEAFF. CDR3 sequence (DNA): TGTGCCAGTAGGGCACCGACGGGCACTGAAGCTTTCTTT.

CDR3 coding DNA: TGTGCCAGCAGCGAGGTCTACGAGCAGTACTTC. It encodes CASSEVYEQYF. V and J are TRBV7-9 and TRBJ2-7; D gene ambiguous. V lost 5 bases and J 3 bases, leaving 5 bases between the germline ends. Per germline, CDR1 SEHNR and CDR2 FQNEAQ (reference sequence). This CDR3 region has 11 residues.

The chain combines TRBV20-1 with TRBJ2-7, with D tentatively TRBD2 (6 bases). The V end lost 1 base, the J end lost 4 bases, and 11 bases lay between the germline ends. CDR1 is DFQATT and CDR2 is SNEGSKA in the germline V gene (reference sequence). The CDR3 contains 13 residues. CDR3 DNA: TGCAGTGCTAGAGGGAGGGCCGATTACGAGCAGTACTTC. This translates into CSARGRADYEQYF.

The rearrangement joins TRBV7-9 to TRBJ1-2, with D perhaps TRBD1 (5 bases). The CDR3 covers 13 residues. The V end was cut by 7 bases, the J end by 8 bases, with 17 bases between. CDR1 and CDR2 from the germline V gene are SEHNR and FQNEAQ (reference sequence). The CDR3, as DNA: TGTGCCAGCATCCCCTCACAGGATTGGGGCTACACCTTC. Translation gives CASIPSQDWGYTF.

The chain recombines TRBV21-1 with TRBJ1-2; the table's D call of TRBD1 was not tested on the DNA. TRBV21-1 is an annotated pseudogene. This CDR3 is 13 amino acids long. Here the CDR3 reads CASSTFQGYGYTF. As DNA, the CDR3 is TGTGCCAGCAGCACCTTCCAGGGCTATGGCTACACCTTC.

The rearrangement joins TRBV7-2 to TRBJ1-3; D uncertain. V gave up 0 bases and J gave up 2 bases, with 2 bases separating them. Germline values: CDR1 SGHTA, CDR2 FQGNSA. CDR3 length: 13 residues. CDR3 loop: CASSLAAGNTIYF. The CDR3 bases are TGTGCCAGCAGCTTAGCGGCTGGAAACACCATATATTTT.

The chain carries TRBV6-5 and TRBJ1-5; D unresolved. Trimming stripped 2 bases from V and 3 bases from J, with 8 bases between. Germline V gene lookup returns CDR1 MNHEY and CDR2 SVGAGI. The CDR3 is 14 amino acids. This CDR3 is CASSYSQINQPQHF. The CDR3 DNA sequence: TGTGCCAGCAGTTACAGCCAGATCAATCAGCCCCAGCATTTT.

CDR3 in amino acids: CASSPRRGTYEQYF. The CDR3 nucleotides read TGTGCCAGCAGCCCAAGACGGGGGACCTACGAGCAGTACTTC. The chain is built from TRBV7-2 and TRBJ2-7; D is possibly TRBD2 (6 bases). The CDR3 length is 14 residues. Between the trimmed V and J ends, which lost 5 bases and 2 bases, there was a span of 13 bases. CDR1 and CDR2 from the germline V gene are SGHTA and FQGNSA. Complete variable domain (other parts from reference TRBV7-2 and TRBJ2-7): GAGVSQSPSNKVTEKGKDVELRCDPISGHTALYWYRQSLGQGLEFLIYFQGNSAPDKSGLPSDRFSAERTGGSVSTLTIQRTQQEDSAVYLCASSPRRGTYEQYFGPGTRLTVT.

This clonotype has more than one count but fewer than ten. This chain joins TRBV2 and TRBJ1-2; 7 bases align to TRBD1. Germline values: CDR1 SNHLY, CDR2 FYNNEI. After removal of 2 bases from V and 6 bases from J, the junction contained 0 bases not matched to a gene. CDR3 length: 12 amino acids. CDR3 amino acids: CASSEQGDGYTF. The DNA for the CDR3 is TGTGCCAGCAGTGAACAGGGGGATGGCTACACCTTC.

This clonotype was observed a few times. CDR3 sequence reads: CASMIRADQPQHF. CDR3 DNA sequence: TGTGCCAGTATGATCAGGGCTGATCAGCCCCAGCATTTT. The rearrangement links TRBV7-2 to TRBJ1-5; a possible D gene is TRBD1 (5 bases). Germline V gives CDR1 SGHTA, CDR2 FQGNSA. V dropped 9 bases and J dropped 5 bases, with 14 bases sitting between them. The CDR3 is 13 amino acids.

J is TRBJ1-5 and V is TRBV5-5; D remains ambiguous. From germline, CDR1 is SGHKS and CDR2 YYEKEE (reference sequence). V was clipped by 2 bases and J by 0 bases, with 12 bases between them. This CDR3 has 16 residues. CDR3 loop: CASSLVYGDSNQPQHF. CDR3 bases: TGTGCCAGCAGCTTAGTGTACGGTGATAGCAATCAGCCCCAGCATTTT.

V usage is TRBV24-1 and J usage is TRBJ2-2, with 10 positions matching TRBD2. In germline, CDR1 is KGHDR, CDR2 SFDVKD. Losses at the gene ends were 5 bases for V and 6 bases for J; bases not matched to a gene: 14. This CDR3 contains 18 residues. The CDR3 sequence: CATSALAGDEGRSGELFF. The CDR3 DNA is TGTGCCACCAGTGCCCTAGCGGGAGATGAGGGGAGATCCGGGGAGCTGTTTTTT.